Listed here is a single TCR beta chain. There is no known antigen for this receptor. Qualities for individual bases were not recorded, and no much larger clone is one base off. The data are from a study of read filtering for tumor transcriptome and immune sequencing (dated by TCRdb to 2020 to 2021). Broadly, across the study: The cohort had about 17 male and more than 11 female patients with a mean age of roughly 70 years, ranging from about 45 to 90. By revised international staging, roughly eight patients were R-ISS I, 16 were R-ISS II and 7 were R-ISS III. Using the same bone marrow samples, the study compared TCR repertoires obtained by targeted immune repertoire sequencing with those obtained by bulk whole-transcriptome sequencing. A main aim was a read-filtering strategy for immune repertoire data, specifically whether clonotypes supported by a single read should be removed. Per sample, about 3.5 to 11 million TCR-region mapped reads were obtained with IR-seq, compared with only roughly 80 to 1273 with RNA-seq. After DNase treatment, whole-transcriptome libraries were prepared with the TruSeq RNA Access Library Prep Kit. Study-wide findings and limitations: In IR-seq, single-read clonotypes were approximately 81% of clonotypes but 3% to 4% of total reads; in RNA-seq they were approximately 73% of clonotypes and 35% to 50% of reads. IR-seq captured clonotypes at much higher depth and more reliably than RNA-seq, and smaller IR-seq throughput sufficed to identify most shared clonotypes. The sorted CD138-negative fraction was not purified T cells but a mixed bone marrow immune population. When single-read clonotypes were removed, the proportions of shared clonotypes in IR-seq and RNA-seq correlated more strongly.

Bone marrow was sampled from every patient at the time of active disease. Ficoll-Hypaque density gradient centrifugation was used to isolate bone marrow mononuclear cells. Myeloma plasma cells were removed and CD138-negative cells were collected by negative selection after labeling with CD138 magnetic microbeads on a MACS separator. Flow cytometry with CD138 antibodies on an Attune NxT was used to check how pure the isolated cells were. Total RNA was extracted with TRIzol reagent and quantified with a NanoDrop spectrophotometer. For each patient, paired RNA-seq and IR-seq were run on the CD138-negative bone marrow sample from that patient. Looking up the germline V gene yields CDR1 MGHRA and CDR2 YSYEKL. Measured from the cysteine to the phenylalanine, the CDR3 is 15 residues long. The sequence is cut down to CDR3 DNA, 45 bases in frame from base 1. Trimming leaves V shorter by 3 bases and J shorter by 7 bases, with the junction holding 10 bases beyond the gene matches.

TCR libraries were constructed from 350 to 400 ng RNA using the Immunoverse kit, and molecular barcoded adaptors covering alpha/delta and beta/gamma chains were employed. TCR library preparation was performed with the same RNA that was used for transcriptome sequencing. Sequencing of TCR libraries was carried out on an Illumina HiSeq 4000 with 2 x 150 cycles. Processing in the source paper ran as follows. With MiXCR, TCR reads were aligned to human V, D, J and C references and assembled into CDR3 clonotypes, with quality filtering and error correction included. The tcR package in R was used to analyze clonotype counts and gene usage diversity. Raw mapping reads were checked after the RNA-seq reads had been mapped by STAR aligner version 2.5.3a onto the human GRCh37 genome. To test the effect of sequencing depth on detected clonotypes, IR-seq fastq files were randomly downsampled using Seqtk 1.3. The public sequencing data were trimmed at Q25 with fastp and processed into clonotypes with MiXCR by TCRdb, which kept only in-frame beta chains. CDR3 protein sequences are deduplicated, and each keeps its most common genes and DNA. TCRdb, rather than the study authors, made the V and J calls. This sample holds over 55,000 distinct CDR3 sequences; about 15% were observed only once. Jointly, the top ten make up 40% to 55% of the sample.

In this chain, TRBV4-1 is recombined with TRBJ2-7, with TRBD2 identical over 9 junction bases. Sequenced material: a population of CD138-negative cells sorted from bone marrow. What the cell subset or site label conveys for this sample: bone marrow mononuclear cells depleted of CD138+ plasma/myeloma cells by negative magnetic selection. The clonotype was recovered from a donor over 35 with multiple myeloma. The DNA reads as follows: TGCGCCAGCAGCCACCAGACTAGCGGACACTATGAGCAGTACTTC. Protein translation: CASSHQTSGHYEQYF.